This TCR beta chain derives from a study of tumor-infiltrating lymphocytes in primary liver carcinoma. Study background: All lesions had stage T1-T3 N0M0 and roughly 4.2 to 10 cm widths. Study-level findings and limits: Whereas tumor region pairs overlapped more, tumor-adjacent and tumor-blood pairs overlapped less. Representation across all five tumor regions was limited to only about 7-24% of top clones.

Co-extracting RNA and DNA was done with roughly 17-31 mg of unsorted bulk tissue as input. Tumor regions sampled: superior, inferior, left, right poles, and centre. CDR3 length: 14 residues. V dropped 10 bases and J dropped 6 bases, with 21 bases sitting between them. Germline assignment: CDR1 MDHEN and CDR2 SYDVKM. On this clonotype: Its antigen remains unknown.

Constant-region priming of approximately 500 ng total RNA yielded TCR beta cDNA. Three nested multiplex PCR rounds of slightly modified ARM-PCR generated TCR beta libraries. The opening two PCR rounds, around 11 cycles each, paired TRBV1-TRBV30 forward primers with a C-beta reverse primer. TCRdb passed the multiplex PCR reads through MiXCR, listing each CDR3 protein once. The sample lists tens of thousands of distinct CDR3 sequences; around 77% were seen once. The clonotype was recovered from a man aged 40-50 years with primary liver carcinoma and hepatitis B virus infection. This sequence joins TRBV28 and TRBJ2-5; D possibly uses TRBD1 or TRBD2 (5 bases each). The source material was liver tumor tissue from sampling region 5. Regarding subset: tumor region T5, tumor centre. For the CDR3, the DNA is TGTGCCATCATGCAAAGGGGAGACCCCAAGACCCAGTACTTC. Translation gives CAIMQRGDPKTQYF.